The 26 T cell receptor beta chains below all came from one sample that was sequenced in a study of T cell changes during pregnancy in multiple sclerosis. The repertoire was sequenced with immunoSEQ multiplex PCR; TCRdb's copy has only in-frame clones and lacks some. The sample yields 25,000 to 30,000 clones, about nine tenths seen once. The source material was CD4+ T cells from peripheral blood mononuclear cells, sampled in the first trimester of pregnancy. These TCRs come from a female donor in good health, enrolled as a control in a pregnancy study.

The chain is built from TRBV27 and TRBJ1-6; 7 bases are a match to TRBD1. The J segment lost 6 bases and the V segment lost 6 bases, leaving 5 bases of the junction unmatched. The CDR3 consists of 14 residues. CDR1 and CDR2 (germline): MNHEY, SMNVEV (reference sequence). CDR3: CASSIQGSNSPLHF. CDR3 bases: TGTGCCAGCAGCATACAGGGGAGTAATTCACCCCTCCACTTT.

The CDR3 sequence is CASSQDTETEAYYNSPLHF. The CDR3 DNA sequence: TGCGCCAGCAGCCAAGATACGGAGACGGAGGCCTACTATAATTCACCCCTCCACTTT. This sequence joins TRBV4-1 and TRBJ1-6; D not resolved. The CDR3 length is 19 residues. Trimming pared 0 bases from V and 3 bases from J, leaving 18 bases between. Germline V gene lookup returns CDR1 MGHRA and CDR2 YSYEKL.

This chain joins TRBV5-1 and TRBJ2-3, with D possibly being TRBD1 (6 bases). The CDR3 is made up of 14 amino acids. V lost 4 bases, J lost 3 bases, and 12 bases lay in between. The V gene's germline CDR1 is SGHRS and CDR2 YFSETQ. CDR3: CASSLADRTDTQYF. The CDR3, as DNA: TGCGCCAGCAGCCTCGCCGACAGGACAGATACGCAGTATTTT. The entire variable domain, with the rest obtained from reference TRBV5-1 and TRBJ2-3, is as follows: KAGVTQTPRYLIKTRGQQVTLSCSPISGHRSVSWYQQTPGQGLQFLFEYFSETQRNKGNFPGRFSGRQFSNSRSEMNVSTLELGDSALYLCASSLADRTDTQYFGPGTRLTVL.

The chain is built from TRBV2 and TRBJ1-5, with D unresolved. Germline CDR1 is SNHLY and CDR2 is FYNNEI. This CDR3 region has 14 residues. The V and J ends lost 2 bases and 6 bases respectively, with 11 bases between them. The CDR3 region has the DNA TGTGCCAGCAGTGAAAATGCGGGTTCTCAGCCCCAGCATTTT. The encoded protein is CASSENAGSQPQHF. The full variable domain, rest sourced from reference TRBV2 and TRBJ1-5, is EPEVTQTPSHQVTQMGQEVILRCVPISNHLYFYWYRQILGQKVEFLVSFYNNEISEKSEIFDDQFSVERPDGSNFTLKIRSTKLEDSAMYFCASSENAGSQPQHFGDGTRLSIL.

This clone was seen only once. V gene TRBV4-2 combines with J gene TRBJ1-3; 8 positions agree with TRBD1. The CDR3 extends over 17 amino acids. J gave up 5 bases and V 0 bases, and 9 bases lay outside the gene matches. The germline V gene encodes CDR1 LGHNA and CDR2 YNFKEQ. The CDR3 protein is CASSQEHRGRERNTIYF. The CDR3 region has the DNA TGTGCCAGCAGCCAAGAACACAGGGGGAGGGAGAGAAACACCATATATTTT.

This clone was counted once. The rearrangement joins TRBV27 to TRBJ1-5; unclear D gene. V was trimmed by 3 bases and J by 2 bases, leaving 14 bases between them. The CDR3 spans 16 residues. Germline V gene lookup returns CDR1 MNHEY and CDR2 SMNVEV (reference sequence). CDR3 sequence reads: CASSFVWLKRNQPQHF. CDR3 nucleotides: TGTGCCAGCAGTTTCGTGTGGTTGAAGCGCAATCAGCCCCAGCATTTT.

In its sample, this clone was seen a few times. V is TRBV10-2 and J is TRBJ2-1, with D perhaps TRBD1 (5 bases). Germline CDR1 reads WSHSY; CDR2 reads SAAADI. This CDR3 region has 14 residues. The V end lost 8 bases, the J end lost 1 base, and 12 bases lay between the germline ends. The CDR3 DNA sequence: TGCGCCAGCGTCTCAGGGCATTCCTACAATGAGCAGTTCTTC. It encodes CASVSGHSYNEQFF.

CDR3 in amino acids: CSVGRGGTRSLNEQFF. The CDR3 nucleotides are TGCAGCGTTGGTCGAGGGGGAACCCGGTCGTTGAATGAGCAGTTCTTC. The rearrangement joins TRBV29-1 to TRBJ2-1, with a weak D call TRBD1 (6 bases). In germline, CDR1 is SQVTM, CDR2 ANQGSEA. V was pared by 4 bases and J by 7 bases, with 23 bases between. This CDR3 comprises 16 residues.

The V gene is TRBV10-1, the J gene TRBJ1-5, with TRBD1 matching over 10 bases. Germline V gives CDR1 WNHNN, CDR2 SYGVQD (reference sequence). The CDR3 consists of 12 residues. The ends lost 4 bases at V and 9 bases at J; junction bases unmatched: 0. The CDR3: CASSGTGGPQHF. CDR3 nucleotides: TGCGCCAGCAGTGGGACAGGGGGGCCCCAGCATTTT.

This sequence joins TRBV7-3 and TRBJ2-3, with 15 bases that match TRBD2. Germline V gene sequence: CDR1 SGHTA, CDR2 FQGTGA. Losses at the gene ends were 2 bases for V and 3 bases for J; bases not matched to a gene: 3. The CDR3 is 17 residues long. The CDR3 DNA sequence: TGTGCCAGCAGCTTAGTCGGGACTAGCGGGGGGACAGATACGCAGTATTTT. Its translation is CASSLVGTSGGTDTQYF.

In DNA form, the CDR3 reads TGCAGCGTTGGGGACAGGGTAAAATCCTACGAGCAGTACTTC. It codes for CSVGDRVKSYEQYF. The rearrangement uses TRBV29-1 and TRBJ2-7; 9 nucleotides align to TRBD1. Unmatched junction bases numbered 5, after V lost 4 bases and J lost 1 base. This CDR3 has 14 residues. CDR1 is SQVTM and CDR2 is ANQGSEA in the germline V gene.

This clone was detected only once. The V and J genes are TRBV9 and TRBJ2-2; no firm D call. The V gene lost 2 bases and the J gene lost 0 bases, with 5 bases spanning the gap. Per the germline V gene, CDR1 is SGDLS and CDR2 is YYNGEE. The CDR3 loop spans 14 amino acids. The CDR3 loop reads CASSVKSNTGELFF. In nucleotides, the CDR3 is TGTGCCAGCAGCGTTAAATCGAACACCGGGGAGCTGTTTTTT. Full variable domain (missing parts from reference TRBV9 and TRBJ2-2): DSGVTQTPKHLITATGQRVTLRCSPRSGDLSVYWYQQSLDQGLQFLIQYYNGEERAKGNILERFSAQQFPDLHSELNLSSLELGDSALYFCASSVKSNTGELFFGEGSRLTVL.

The V call is TRBV9, the J call TRBJ2-5, with 9 positions matching TRBD2. Losses at the gene ends were 1 base for V and 3 bases for J; bases not matched to a gene: 4. This CDR3 spans 15 amino acids. Germline values: CDR1 SGDLS, CDR2 YYNGEE. This chain's CDR3 is CASSVTGTSKETQYF. The CDR3 coding sequence is TGTGCCAGCAGCGTAACCGGGACTAGCAAAGAGACCCAGTACTTC.

The V gene is TRBV9, the J gene TRBJ1-2; D unclear. V was clipped by 3 bases and J by 6 bases, with 12 bases between them. CDR1 is SGDLS and CDR2 is YYNGEE in the germline V gene. This CDR3 is built from 13 residues. CDR3 coding DNA: TGTGCCAGCAGCGAAGGCGGCACCCATGGCTACACCTTC. Its protein product is CASSEGGTHGYTF. Complete variable domain (other parts from reference TRBV9 and TRBJ1-2): DSGVTQTPKHLITATGQRVTLRCSPRSGDLSVYWYQQSLDQGLQFLIQYYNGEERAKGNILERFSAQQFPDLHSELNLSSLELGDSALYFCASSEGGTHGYTFGSGTRLTVV.

The rearrangement uses TRBV18 and TRBJ2-5, with TRBD1 identical over 7 bases. Germline CDR1 and CDR2: KGHSH and LQKENI. There are 16 residues in the CDR3. The junction had 13 bases not matched to a gene; V was cut back by 2 bases and J by 7 bases. The CDR3 DNA reads TGTGCCAGCTCACCAATCCAAGGGGGCCTTCTAGTGACCCAGTACTTC. This codes for CASSPIQGGLLVTQYF.

This sequence joins TRBV6-1 and TRBJ1-5, with 7 bases matching TRBD1. Germline V gives CDR1 MNHNS, CDR2 SASEGT. V lost 0 bases, J lost 10 bases, and 6 bases stayed unmatched. The CDR3 has 14 amino acids. The CDR3 sequence is CASSEADRVKPQHF. The CDR3 DNA reads TGTGCCAGCAGTGAAGCAGACAGGGTCAAACCCCAGCATTTT.

This chain uses TRBV10-3 with TRBJ2-5, with a tentative D call TRBD2 (5 bases). Germline V lookup: CDR1 ENHRY, CDR2 SYGVKD. Trimming left V 3 bases short and J 2 bases short, with 16 bases between. There are 16 residues in the CDR3. CDR3 protein: CAISEWRVRQQETQYF. DNA for the CDR3: TGTGCCATCAGTGAATGGCGGGTCAGGCAGCAAGAGACCCAGTACTTC.

The CDR3: CASSLDGGEQYF. The CDR3 nucleotides read TGCGCCAGCAGCTTGGACGGGGGCGAGCAGTACTTC. This chain connects TRBV5-1 to TRBJ2-7, with a tentative D call TRBD2 (6 bases). Germline V gives CDR1 SGHRS, CDR2 YFSETQ. The CDR3 is 12 amino acids. The V end lost 0 bases, the J end lost 6 bases, and 7 bases lay between the germline ends.

This clone came up a few times. This chain connects TRBV6-1 to TRBJ1-6, with 7 nucleotides matching TRBD1. V gave up 8 bases and J gave up 7 bases; unmatched junction bases: 8. This CDR3 is 14 amino acids long. In germline, CDR1 is MNHNS, CDR2 SASEGT. The DNA of the CDR3 is TGTGCCAGCCTCCTGGGACAGCCAAATTCACCCCTCCACTTT. As protein: CASLLGQPNSPLHF.

This clone occurred once. CDR3 loop: CAGKGQPNQPQHF. The DNA of the CDR3 is TGTGCCGGGAAAGGACAGCCGAATCAGCCCCAGCATTTT. V and J are TRBV2 and TRBJ1-5; possible D gene TRBD1, 6 bases. This CDR3 is built from 13 residues. CDR1 and CDR2 from the germline V gene are SNHLY and FYNNEI. The V and J ends lost 11 bases and 4 bases respectively, with 15 bases between them.

V and J are TRBV11-2 and TRBJ1-1; TRBD1 agrees at 8 bases. This CDR3 contains 14 residues. Germline CDR1 is SGHAT and CDR2 is FQNNGV. With V trimmed by 2 bases and J by 8 bases, 7 bases remained unmatched. The CDR3 region has the DNA TGTGCCAGCAGCTTAAATCAAGGACAGGGCGAAGCTTTCTTT. It codes for CASSLNQGQGEAFF.

The CDR3 coding sequence is TGTGCCAGCAGCACGACAGTTCGGAGCGAGCAGTACTTC. This translates into CASSTTVRSEQYF. V gene TRBV7-8 combines with J gene TRBJ2-7, with D possibly matching TRBD1 (5 bases). V was trimmed by 5 bases and J by 6 bases, leaving 14 bases between them. Germline values: CDR1 SGHVS, CDR2 FQNEAQ. The CDR3 runs to 13 residues.

The genes are TRBV30 and TRBJ2-5, with D perhaps matching TRBD2 (7 bases). Per the germline V gene, CDR1 is GTSNPN and CDR2 is SVGIG (reference sequence). The CDR3 has 15 amino acids. V was clipped by 2 bases and J by 4 bases, with 17 bases between them. CDR3 region: CAWSQSRGGPETQYF. CDR3 in DNA: TGTGCCTGGAGTCAATCAAGGGGGGGGCCAGAGACCCAGTACTTC. Full variable domain (outside the CDR3, taken from reference TRBV30 and TRBJ2-5): SQTIHQWPATLVQPVGSPLSLECTVEGTSNPNLYWYRQAAGRGLQLLFYSVGIGQISSEVPQNLSASRPQDRQFILSSKKLLLSDSGFYLCAWSQSRGGPETQYFGPGTRLLVL.

The chain joins TRBV28 to TRBJ2-1, with 9 bases matching TRBD1. Germline lookup yields CDR1 MDHEN and CDR2 SYDVKM. Trimming cost V 3 bases and J 9 bases; bases outside gene matches: 6. CDR3 size: 14 residues. The CDR3: CASSFLQGAREQFF. CDR3 in DNA: TGTGCCAGCAGTTTTCTACAGGGGGCGCGTGAGCAGTTCTTC.

The rearrangement uses TRBV2 and TRBJ1-1; 7 nucleotides line up with TRBD1. The V and J ends lost 5 bases and 1 base, in that order; junction bases with no gene match: 4. Germline-derived CDR1 and CDR2 are SNHLY and FYNNEI. CDR3 size: 14 residues. CDR3 residues: CASSPTGSNTEAFF. CDR3 sequence (DNA): TGTGCCAGCAGTCCGACAGGGTCGAACACTGAAGCTTTCTTT.

V gene TRBV18 combines with J gene TRBJ2-7, with 11 bases lining up with TRBD2. J lost 3 bases, V lost 3 bases, and 7 bases had no gene match. The CDR3 extends over 16 amino acids. In germline, CDR1 is KGHSH, CDR2 LQKENI. CDR3 in DNA: TGTGCCAGCTCACCCCCAACAACTAGCGGGGGCTACGAGCAGTACTTC. Translating gives CASSPPTTSGGYEQYF.